These 18 T cell receptor beta chains came from one sample sequenced in a study of blood T cell repertoires in COVID-19. Repertoires were generated with immunoSEQ multiplex PCR, while TCRdb's copy carries only in-frame clones and drops some. The data show about 270,000 clones, approximately 80% seen once. The specimen sequenced was peripheral blood. The receptors shown here come from a woman aged 60-70 years with active or convalescent COVID-19.

A few counts support this clone. The genes are TRBV18 and TRBJ1-1, with D possibly TRBD1 on 6 matching bases. Germline CDR1 and CDR2: KGHSH and LQKENI. V lost 6 bases to trimming and J lost 1 base, with 15 bases between them. The CDR3 spans 15 residues. The CDR3 loop is CASSQNREWNTEAFF. CDR3 bases: TGTGCCAGCTCTCAAAACAGGGAGTGGAACACTGAAGCTTTCTTT.

Details on this clone: This specimen includes other DNA sequences encoding the same CDR3. The chain combines TRBV5-1 with TRBJ2-7, with D hard to call. The germline CDR1 and CDR2 sequences are SGHRS and YFSETQ. CDR3 length: 14 amino acids. V was clipped by 1 base and J by 3 bases, with 11 bases between them. The CDR3 nucleotides are TGCGCCAGCAGCTTGTCGGGTGGTAGCTACGAGCAGTACTTC. Amino acid sequence: CASSLSGGSYEQYF.

The chain has TRBV27 and TRBJ1-2; the D gene is possibly TRBD1 (5 bases). Germline V CDR1 and CDR2: MNHEY, SMNVEV (reference sequence). The V gene lost 2 bases and the J gene lost 4 bases, with 14 bases spanning the gap. CDR3 length: 15 residues. The CDR3: CASSLGRGTGYGYTF. CDR3 coding DNA: TGTGCCAGCAGTTTAGGGCGGGGGACGGGCTATGGCTACACCTTC.

This clone was observed a single time. The chain recombines TRBV4-1 with TRBJ2-1; 8 nucleotides align to TRBD2. The V and J ends lost 1 base and 6 bases, in that order; junction bases with no gene match: 8. The CDR3 runs to 16 residues. Germline V CDR1 and CDR2: MGHRA, YSYEKL. The CDR3 reads CASSQGPPGGGNEQFF. The DNA of the CDR3 is TGCGCCAGCAGCCAAGGGCCACCGGGGGGGGGCAATGAGCAGTTCTTC.

This clone was seen once. This rearrangement joins TRBV6-2 or TRBV6-3 to TRBJ1-4; 8 positions agree with TRBD1. This CDR3 comprises 17 residues. V was clipped by 2 bases and J by 2 bases; unmatched bases: 7. Germline lookup yields CDR1 MNHEY and CDR2 SVGEGT. As DNA, the CDR3 is TGTGCCAGCAGTTACCAGGGGGCAGGGGCGACTAATGAAAAACTGTTTTTT. This sequence encodes CASSYQGAGATNEKLFF.

The chain carries TRBV7-2 and TRBJ2-5; D is ambiguous. The germline gives CDR1 SGHTA, CDR2 FQGNSA. This CDR3 comprises 13 residues. Trimming removed 0 bases from V and 3 bases from J, with 5 bases in between. The CDR3 loop reads CASSLAPEETQYF. The CDR3 coding sequence is TGTGCCAGCAGCTTAGCCCCCGAAGAGACCCAGTACTTC.

The V call is TRBV12-3 or TRBV12-4, the J call TRBJ1-1; D unclear. V was shortened by 8 bases and J by 5 bases, with 12 bases between the two germline ends. CDR3 length equals 12 residues. The CDR3 DNA reads as TGTGCCAGCGAAGAGGGAGGGACTGAAGCTTTCTTT. As protein: CASEEGGTEAFF.

This clone was seen a few times. V and J are TRBV25-1 and TRBJ2-7; TRBD2 aligns across 7 bases. The CDR3 extends over 14 amino acids. Per germline, CDR1 MGHDK and CDR2 SYGVNS. V lost 0 bases, J lost 5 bases, and 4 bases stayed unmatched. DNA of the CDR3: TGTGCCAGCAGTGAATATTTGGGACTACACGAGCAGTACTTC. Protein product: CASSEYLGLHEQYF.

The chain combines TRBV29-1 with TRBJ2-6; D possibly corresponds to TRBD1 (7 bases). This CDR3 has 16 amino acids. The germline CDR1 and CDR2 sequences are SQVTM and ANQGSEA. Deletions cut 1 base from V and 0 bases from J, with 10 bases between. The CDR3 DNA sequence: TGCAGCGTTGAAGCGCGGGACAGCTCTGGGGCCAACGTCCTGACTTTC. Translated: CSVEARDSSGANVLTF.

For this clone: Other DNA sequences of this sample code for an identical CDR3. The gene calls are TRBV3-1 (or the pseudogene TRBV3-2) and TRBJ1-2, with D possibly matching TRBD1 (5 bases). CDR1 and CDR2 from the germline V gene are LGHDT and YNNKEL (reference sequence). V lost 1 base and J 6 bases, leaving 9 bases between the germline ends. This CDR3 has 13 residues. The CDR3, as DNA: TGTGCCAGCAGCCAAGGGCGGGGGGATGGCTACACCTTC. This codes for CASSQGRGDGYTF.

The V call is TRBV5-1, the J call TRBJ1-3; 7 bases fit TRBD1. The CDR3 has 14 amino acids. The ends lost 4 bases at V and 4 bases at J; junction bases unmatched: 5. Germline loops: CDR1 SGHRS, CDR2 YFSETQ. The chain's CDR3 is CASSDRVMGNTIYF. In DNA, the CDR3 is TGCGCCAGCAGCGACAGGGTAATGGGAAACACCATATATTTT.

The gene calls are TRBV14 and TRBJ1-6, with D possibly matching TRBD1 (6 bases). The germline V gene has CDR1 SGHDN and CDR2 FVKESK. The CDR3 is made up of 16 amino acids. With 0 bases removed from V and 6 bases from J, the gap between germline ends came to 12 bases. CDR3 coding DNA: TGTGCCAGCAGCCAAGACCCGACAGGCGGTAATTCACCCCTCCACTTT. Protein sequence: CASSQDPTGGNSPLHF.

This chain joins TRBV27 and TRBJ2-7; D is ambiguous. The germline V and J ends were trimmed by 0 bases and 5 bases, with 8 bases remaining between them. This CDR3 contains 13 residues. Germline-derived CDR1 and CDR2 are MNHEY and SMNVEV (reference sequence). CDR3 bases: TGTGCCAGCAGTTTATCGGGCACCCACGAGCAGTACTTC. It translates to CASSLSGTHEQYF.

The V call is TRBV16, the J call TRBJ2-7, with 7 bases lining up with TRBD1. Germline assignment: CDR1 KGHSY and CDR2 FQNENV. There are 12 residues in the CDR3. V shed 8 bases and J 2 bases; nucleotides not matched to a gene: 3. CDR3 sequence reads: CASCDRAYEQYF. CDR3 bases: TGTGCCAGCTGTGACAGGGCCTACGAGCAGTACTTC. The full variable domain, completed using reference TRBV16 and TRBJ2-7, is GEEVAQTPKHLVRGEGQKAKLYCAPIKGHSYVFWYQQVLKNEFKFLISFQNENVFDETGMPKERFSAKCLPNSPCSLEIQATKLEDSAVYFCASCDRAYEQYFGPGTRLTVT.

The chain has TRBV18 and TRBJ2-1, with 14 bases that match TRBD2. CDR3 length: 19 amino acids. Germline CDR1 and CDR2: KGHSH and LQKENI. J was trimmed by 4 bases and V by 3 bases; bases with no gene match: 11. The CDR3 spells CASSPPTSGGEGVYNEQFF. In nucleotides, the CDR3 is TGTGCCAGCTCACCCCCGACTAGCGGGGGGGAGGGGGTATACAATGAGCAGTTCTTC.

V is TRBV29-1 and J is TRBJ1-2, with TRBD1 as a possible D gene (6 bases). Trimming removed 6 bases from V and 5 bases from J, with 19 bases in between. Germline V CDR1 and CDR2: SQVTM, ANQGSEA. The CDR3 runs to 14 residues. The CDR3 DNA reads as TGCAGCGTCTACCGGGACATCAAGGATTATGGCTACACCTTC. It codes for CSVYRDIKDYGYTF.

The count of this clone is one. The chain has TRBV20-1 and TRBJ2-5; 7 nucleotides align to TRBD1. Germline V CDR1 and CDR2: DFQATT, SNEGSKA (reference sequence). V shed 3 bases, J shed 2 bases, and the junction held 6 bases outside the gene matches. There are 14 residues in the CDR3. CDR3 DNA: TGCAGTGCTAGTCTAGGGGGCCTTCAAGAGACCCAGTACTTC. Protein sequence: CSASLGGLQETQYF.

The rearrangement uses TRBV4-1 and TRBJ1-1; D perhaps matches TRBD1 (5 bases). In germline, CDR1 is MGHRA, CDR2 YSYEKL. V dropped 5 bases and J dropped 4 bases, with 11 bases sitting between them. The CDR3 covers 13 residues. CDR3: CASSAGTGTEAFF. In DNA, the CDR3 is TGCGCCAGCAGCGCCGGGACTGGCACTGAAGCTTTCTTT.